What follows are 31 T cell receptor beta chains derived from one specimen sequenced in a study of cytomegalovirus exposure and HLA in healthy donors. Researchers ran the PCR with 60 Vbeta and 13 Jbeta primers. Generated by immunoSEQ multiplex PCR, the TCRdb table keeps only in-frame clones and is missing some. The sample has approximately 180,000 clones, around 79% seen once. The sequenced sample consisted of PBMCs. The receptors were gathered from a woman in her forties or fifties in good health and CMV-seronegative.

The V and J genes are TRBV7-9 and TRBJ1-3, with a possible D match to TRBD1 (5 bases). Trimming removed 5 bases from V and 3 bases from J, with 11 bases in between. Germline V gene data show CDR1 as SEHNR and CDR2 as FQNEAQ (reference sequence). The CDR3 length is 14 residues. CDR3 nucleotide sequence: TGTGCCAGCAGCCCTCTGGGGGGTGGAAACACCATATATTTT. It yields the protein CASSPLGGGNTIYF.

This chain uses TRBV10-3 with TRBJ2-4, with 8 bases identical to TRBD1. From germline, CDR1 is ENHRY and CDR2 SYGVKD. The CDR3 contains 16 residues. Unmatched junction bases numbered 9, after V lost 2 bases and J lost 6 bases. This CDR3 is CAISEKSGGRRNIQYF. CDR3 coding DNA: TGTGCCATCAGTGAGAAGTCAGGGGGCAGGAGAAACATTCAGTACTTC.

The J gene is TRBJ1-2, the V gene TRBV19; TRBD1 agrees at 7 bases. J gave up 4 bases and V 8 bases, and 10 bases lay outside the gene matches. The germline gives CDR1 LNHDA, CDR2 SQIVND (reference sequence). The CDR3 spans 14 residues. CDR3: CASSGQAAGYGYTF. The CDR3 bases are TGTGCCAGTTCTGGACAGGCGGCGGGCTATGGCTACACCTTC.

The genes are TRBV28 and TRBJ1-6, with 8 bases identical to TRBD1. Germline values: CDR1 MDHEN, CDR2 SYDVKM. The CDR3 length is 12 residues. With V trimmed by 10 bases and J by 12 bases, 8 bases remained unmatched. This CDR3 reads CATNRGYGPLHF. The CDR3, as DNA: TGTGCCACCAACAGGGGGTACGGACCCCTCCACTTT.

The CDR3 nucleotides are TGTGCCAGCACCCAGGGACATAGCGGGACCTACGAGCAGTACTTC. Translating gives CASTQGHSGTYEQYF. The chain carries TRBV7-2 and TRBJ2-7; TRBD2 agrees at 8 bases. The CDR3 covers 15 residues. V dropped 7 bases and J dropped 2; count of bases not matched to a gene: 10. CDR1 is SGHTA and CDR2 is FQGNSA in the germline V gene.

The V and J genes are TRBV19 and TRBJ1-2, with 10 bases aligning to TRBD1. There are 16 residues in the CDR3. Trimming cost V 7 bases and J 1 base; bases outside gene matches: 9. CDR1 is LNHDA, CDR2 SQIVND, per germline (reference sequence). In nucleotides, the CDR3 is TGTGCCAGTACCCTAGGGACAGGGGCGGATAACTATGGCTACACCTTC. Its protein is CASTLGTGADNYGYTF.

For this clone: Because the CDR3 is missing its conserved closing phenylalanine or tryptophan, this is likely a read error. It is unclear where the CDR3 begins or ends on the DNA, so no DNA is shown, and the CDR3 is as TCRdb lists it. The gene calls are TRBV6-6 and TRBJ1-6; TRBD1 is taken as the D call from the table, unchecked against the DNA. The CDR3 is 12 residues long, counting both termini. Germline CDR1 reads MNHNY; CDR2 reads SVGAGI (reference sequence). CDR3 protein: CASSYCRDRETG.

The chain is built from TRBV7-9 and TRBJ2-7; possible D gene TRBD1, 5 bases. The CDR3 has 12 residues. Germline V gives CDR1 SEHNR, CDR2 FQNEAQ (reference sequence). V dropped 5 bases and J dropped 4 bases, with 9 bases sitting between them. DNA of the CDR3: TGTGCCAGCAGCCCGGACACATACGAGCAGTACTTC. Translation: CASSPDTYEQYF.

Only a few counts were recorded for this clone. DNA for the CDR3: TGTGCCAGCAGTTACCAGGGTTCTAATGAAAAACTGTTTTTT. The encoded protein is CASSYQGSNEKLFF. This chain links TRBV6-6 with TRBJ1-4, with D tentatively TRBD1 (5 bases). The CDR3 extends over 14 amino acids. The V end lost 2 bases, the J end lost 3 bases, and 7 bases lay between the germline ends. The germline V gene encodes CDR1 MNHNY and CDR2 SVGAGI (reference sequence).

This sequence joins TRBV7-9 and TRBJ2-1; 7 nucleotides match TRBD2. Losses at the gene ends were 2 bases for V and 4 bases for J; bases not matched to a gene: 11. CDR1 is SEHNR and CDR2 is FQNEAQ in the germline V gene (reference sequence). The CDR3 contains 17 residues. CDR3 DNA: TGTGCCAGCAGCTTACAGACGGGGGGAGGTTTGTACAATGAGCAGTTCTTC. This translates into CASSLQTGGGLYNEQFF.

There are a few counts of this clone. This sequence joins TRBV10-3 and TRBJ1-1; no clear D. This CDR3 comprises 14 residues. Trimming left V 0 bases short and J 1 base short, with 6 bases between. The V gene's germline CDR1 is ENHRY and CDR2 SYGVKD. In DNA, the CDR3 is TGTGCCATCAGTGAGTCTGAGGAGAACACTGAAGCTTTCTTT. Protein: CAISESEENTEAFF.

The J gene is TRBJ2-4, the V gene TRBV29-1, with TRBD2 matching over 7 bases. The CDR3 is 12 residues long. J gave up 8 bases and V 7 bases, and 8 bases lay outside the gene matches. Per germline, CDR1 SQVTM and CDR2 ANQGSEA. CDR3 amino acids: CSALARGDIQYF. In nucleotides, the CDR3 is TGCAGCGCCCTCGCCCGGGGGGACATTCAGTACTTC.

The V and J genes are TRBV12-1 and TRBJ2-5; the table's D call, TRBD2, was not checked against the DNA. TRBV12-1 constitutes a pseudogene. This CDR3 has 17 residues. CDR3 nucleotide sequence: TGTGCCAGCAGCCGTCACACATCGACTCCGAGTGGAGAGACCCAGTACTTC. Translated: CASSRHTSTPSGETQYF.

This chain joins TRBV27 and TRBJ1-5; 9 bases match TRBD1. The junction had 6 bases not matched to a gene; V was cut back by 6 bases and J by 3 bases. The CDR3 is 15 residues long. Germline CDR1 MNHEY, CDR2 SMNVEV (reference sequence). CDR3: CASRPGQGINQPQHF. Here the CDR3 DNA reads TGTGCCAGCAGACCGGGACAGGGTATCAATCAGCCCCAGCATTTT.

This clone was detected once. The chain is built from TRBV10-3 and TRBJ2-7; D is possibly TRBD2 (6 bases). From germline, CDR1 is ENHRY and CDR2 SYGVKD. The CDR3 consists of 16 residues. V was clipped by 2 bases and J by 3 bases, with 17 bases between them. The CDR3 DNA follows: TGTGCCATCAGTGAGGCTTCCTTTAGGACTATCTACGAGCAGTACTTC. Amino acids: CAISEASFRTIYEQYF.

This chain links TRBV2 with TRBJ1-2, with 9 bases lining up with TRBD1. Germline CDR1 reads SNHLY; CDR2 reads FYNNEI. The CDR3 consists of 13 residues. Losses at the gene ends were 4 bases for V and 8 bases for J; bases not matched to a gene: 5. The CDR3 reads CASSGDRANGYTF. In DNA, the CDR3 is TGTGCCAGCAGTGGGGACAGGGCGAACGGCTACACCTTC.

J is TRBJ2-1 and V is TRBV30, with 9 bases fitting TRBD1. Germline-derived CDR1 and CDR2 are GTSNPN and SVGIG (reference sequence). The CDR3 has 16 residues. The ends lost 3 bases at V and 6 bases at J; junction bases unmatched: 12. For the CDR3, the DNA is TGTGCCTGGAGCGCTCGGAACCGGGACAGGGCCAATGAGCAGTTCTTC. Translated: CAWSARNRDRANEQFF.

The CDR3 spells CASSPAGGQGTEAFF. In nucleotides, the CDR3 is TGTGCCAGCAGCCCGGCCGGGGGGCAAGGGACTGAAGCTTTCTTT. This chain joins TRBV7-3 and TRBJ1-1, with a weak D call TRBD1 (6 bases). The CDR3 runs to 15 residues. Germline loops: CDR1 SGHTA, CDR2 FQGTGA. Trimming cost V 5 bases and J 5 bases, with 18 bases left between them.

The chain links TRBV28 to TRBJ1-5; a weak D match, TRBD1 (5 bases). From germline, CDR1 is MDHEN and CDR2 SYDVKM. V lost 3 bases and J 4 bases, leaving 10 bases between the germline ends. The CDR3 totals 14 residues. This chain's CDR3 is CASSFRGRNQPQHF. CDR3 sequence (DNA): TGTGCCAGCAGTTTTAGGGGCAGGAATCAGCCCCAGCATTTT.

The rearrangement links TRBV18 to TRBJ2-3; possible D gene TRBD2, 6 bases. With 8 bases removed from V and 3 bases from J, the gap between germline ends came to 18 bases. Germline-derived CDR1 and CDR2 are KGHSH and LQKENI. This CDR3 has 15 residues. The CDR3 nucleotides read TGTGCCAGCACTAAGGAGGGCTTCGGAACAGATACGCAGTATTTT. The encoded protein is CASTKEGFGTDTQYF. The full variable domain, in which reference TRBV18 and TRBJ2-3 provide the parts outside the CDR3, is NAGVMQNPRHLVRRRGQEARLRCSPMKGHSHVYWYRQLPEEGLKFMVYLQKENIIDESGMPKERFSAEFPKEGPSILRIQQVVRGDSAAYFCASTKEGFGTDTQYFGPGTRLTVL.

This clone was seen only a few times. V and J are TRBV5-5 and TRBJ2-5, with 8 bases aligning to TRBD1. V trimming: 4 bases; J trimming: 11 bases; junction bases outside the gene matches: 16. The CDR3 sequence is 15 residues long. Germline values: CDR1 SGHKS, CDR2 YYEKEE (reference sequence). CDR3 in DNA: TGTGCCAGCAGCCTTACCGAGACAGGGGCGTTAGAGCAGTACTTC. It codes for CASSLTETGALEQYF. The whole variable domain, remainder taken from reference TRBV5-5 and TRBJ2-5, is DAGVTQSPTHLIKTRGQQVTLRCSPISGHKSVSWYQQVLGQGPQFIFQYYEKEERGRGNFPDRFSARQFPNYSSELNVNALLLGDSALYLCASSLTETGALEQYFGPGTRLLVL.

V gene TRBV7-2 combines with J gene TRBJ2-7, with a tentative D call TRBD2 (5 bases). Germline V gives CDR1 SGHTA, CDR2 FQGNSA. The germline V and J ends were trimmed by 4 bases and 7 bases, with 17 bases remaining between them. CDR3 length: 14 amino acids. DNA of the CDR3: TGTGCCAGCAGCTCCCTCCCGCCCCGGGGAGAGCAGTACTTC. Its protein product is CASSSLPPRGEQYF.

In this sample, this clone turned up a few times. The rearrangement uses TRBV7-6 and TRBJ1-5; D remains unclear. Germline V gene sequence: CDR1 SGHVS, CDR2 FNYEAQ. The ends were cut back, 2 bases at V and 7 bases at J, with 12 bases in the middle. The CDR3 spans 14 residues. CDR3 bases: TGTGCCAGCAGCTTAATCACTCTCGGGCAGCCCCAGCATTTT. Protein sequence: CASSLITLGQPQHF.

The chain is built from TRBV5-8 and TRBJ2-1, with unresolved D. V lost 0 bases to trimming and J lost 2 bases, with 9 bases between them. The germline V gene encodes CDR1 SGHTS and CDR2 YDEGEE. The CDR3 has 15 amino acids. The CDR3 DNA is TGTGCCAGCAGCTTGGCCAGTGGTCCCTACAATGAGCAGTTCTTC. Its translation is CASSLASGPYNEQFF. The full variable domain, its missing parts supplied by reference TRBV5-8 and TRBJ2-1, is EAGVTQSPTHLIKTRGQQATLRCSPISGHTSVYWYQQALGLGLQFLLWYDEGEERNRGNFPPRFSGRQFPNYSSELNVNALELEDSALYLCASSLASGPYNEQFFGPGTRLTVL.

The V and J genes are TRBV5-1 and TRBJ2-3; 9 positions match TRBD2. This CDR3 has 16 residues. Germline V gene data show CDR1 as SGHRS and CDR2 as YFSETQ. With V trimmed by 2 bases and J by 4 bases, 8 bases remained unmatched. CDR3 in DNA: TGCGCCAGCAGCTTTCGCCTAGCGGGGAGGGCAGATACGCAGTATTTT. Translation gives CASSFRLAGRADTQYF. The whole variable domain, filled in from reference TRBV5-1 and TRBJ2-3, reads KAGVTQTPRYLIKTRGQQVTLSCSPISGHRSVSWYQQTPGQGLQFLFEYFSETQRNKGNFPGRFSGRQFSNSRSEMNVSTLELGDSALYLCASSFRLAGRADTQYFGPGTRLTVL.

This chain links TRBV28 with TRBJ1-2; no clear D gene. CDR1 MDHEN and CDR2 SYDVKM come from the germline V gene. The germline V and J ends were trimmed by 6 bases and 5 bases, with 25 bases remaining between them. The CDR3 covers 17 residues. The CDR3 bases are TGTGCCAGCAGCCCGTACCCCTCGACGACCGGGATTTATGGCTACACCTTC. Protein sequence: CASSPYPSTTGIYGYTF.

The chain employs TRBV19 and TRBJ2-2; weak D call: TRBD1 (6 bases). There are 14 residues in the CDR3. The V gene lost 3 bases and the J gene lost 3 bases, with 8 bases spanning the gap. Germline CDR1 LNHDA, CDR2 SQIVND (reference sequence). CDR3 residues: CASSIQGYTGELFF. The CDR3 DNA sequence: TGTGCCAGTAGTATCCAGGGGTACACCGGGGAGCTGTTTTTT.

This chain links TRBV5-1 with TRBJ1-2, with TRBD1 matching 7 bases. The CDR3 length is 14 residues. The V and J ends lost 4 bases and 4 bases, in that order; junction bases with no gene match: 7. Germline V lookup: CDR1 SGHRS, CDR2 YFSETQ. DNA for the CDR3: TGCGCCAGCAGCCTCGGGACAGAAGGCTATGGCTACACCTTC. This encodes CASSLGTEGYGYTF. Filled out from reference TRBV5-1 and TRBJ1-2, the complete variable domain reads KAGVTQTPRYLIKTRGQQVTLSCSPISGHRSVSWYQQTPGQGLQFLFEYFSETQRNKGNFPGRFSGRQFSNSRSEMNVSTLELGDSALYLCASSLGTEGYGYTFGSGTRLTVV.

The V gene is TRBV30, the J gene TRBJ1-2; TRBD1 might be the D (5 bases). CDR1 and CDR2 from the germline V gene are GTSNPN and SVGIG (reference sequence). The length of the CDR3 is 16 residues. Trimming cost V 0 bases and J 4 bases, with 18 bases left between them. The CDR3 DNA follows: TGTGCCTGGAGTGTAAGTTTTAAGGACACCGGCTATGGCTACACCTTC. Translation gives CAWSVSFKDTGYGYTF.

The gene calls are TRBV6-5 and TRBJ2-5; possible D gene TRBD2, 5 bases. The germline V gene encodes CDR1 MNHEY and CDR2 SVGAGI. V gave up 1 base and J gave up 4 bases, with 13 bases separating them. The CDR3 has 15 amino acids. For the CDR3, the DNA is TGTGCCAGCAGTTACTGGACTGATCGGGGAGAGACCCAGTACTTC. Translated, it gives CASSYWTDRGETQYF.

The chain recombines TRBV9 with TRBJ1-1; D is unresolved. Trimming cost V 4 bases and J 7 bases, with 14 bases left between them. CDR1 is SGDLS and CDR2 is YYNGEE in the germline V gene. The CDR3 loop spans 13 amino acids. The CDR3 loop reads CASSLSPEGEAFF. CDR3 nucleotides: TGTGCCAGCAGCTTATCTCCGGAGGGTGAAGCTTTCTTT.